The 30 T cell receptor beta chains below were found in one sample sequenced in a study of beta chain features in type 1 diabetes. Antigens for these TCRs are unknown. Study outcomes and limitations: Shorter TCRB CDR3s, moderately but significantly so, marked every one of the four CD4+ subsets in Type 1 diabetes patients.

Of the isolated RNA, all was reverse transcribed, and so the sequenced material was expressed TCRB transcripts. TCRdb keeps only in-frame clones here, not all; method: immunoSEQ multiplex PCR. The sample has hundreds of thousands of clones, around an eighth seen once. Sample: naive CD4+ T cells from blood. Every receptor here comes from a man between 18 and 35 years old with type 1 diabetes.

The V call is TRBV30, the J call TRBJ1-2; 7 bases map to TRBD1. This CDR3 has 14 residues. Trimming took 2 bases from V and 2 from J; bases not matched to a gene: 5. Germline V gives CDR1 GTSNPN, CDR2 SVGIG (reference sequence). CDR3 residues: CAWSLQTGNYGYTF. As DNA, the CDR3 is TGTGCCTGGAGTCTGCAGACAGGGAACTATGGCTACACCTTC.

V usage is TRBV30 and J usage is TRBJ2-7; 9 nucleotides align to TRBD2. CDR3 length: 11 amino acids. Per the germline V gene, CDR1 is GTSNPN and CDR2 is SVGIG (reference sequence). The CDR3 sequence: CATSGSYEQYF. The DNA of the CDR3 is TGTGCGACTAGCGGTTCCTACGAGCAGTACTTC.

V and J are TRBV7-9 and TRBJ2-7, with 10 bases identical to TRBD2. Germline values: CDR1 SEHNR, CDR2 FQNEAQ (reference sequence). Trimming cost V 4 bases and J 0 bases; bases outside gene matches: 9. The CDR3 extends over 17 amino acids. This chain's CDR3 is CASSSLSGRASSYEQYF. CDR3 DNA sequence: TGTGCCAGCAGCTCATTAAGCGGGAGGGCCTCCTCCTACGAGCAGTACTTC. The full variable domain, with the rest looked up from reference TRBV7-9 and TRBJ2-7, is DTGVSQNPRHKITKRGQNVTFRCDPISEHNRLYWYRQTLGQGPEFLTYFQNEAQLEKSRLLSDRFSAERPKGSFSTLEIQRTEQGDSAMYLCASSSLSGRASSYEQYFGPGTRLTVT.

A word on this clone: A read error may produce the germline difference seen at one junction end. The chain employs TRBV28 and TRBJ2-1; D unresolved. This CDR3 is 10 amino acids long. Germline V lookup: CDR1 MDHEN, CDR2 SYDVKM. This CDR3 reads CGQQFNEQFF. The CDR3 nucleotides read TGCGGTCAGCAGTTCAATGAGCAGTTCTTC.

This clone came up a few times. The J gene is TRBJ1-6, the V gene TRBV7-3; unclear D gene. The V gene's germline CDR1 is SGHTA and CDR2 FQGTGA. V shed 1 base and J shed 10 bases, with 8 bases lying between them. CDR3 length: 13 residues. In DNA, the CDR3 is TGTGCCAGCAGCTTAAACAGAAAATCACCCCTCCACTTT. It translates to CASSLNRKSPLHF.

In its sample, this clone was seen a few times. DNA for the CDR3: TGTGCCAGCAGCCCAACGACTCCCTATGGCTACACCTTC. Encoded protein: CASSPTTPYGYTF. V and J are TRBV7-9 and TRBJ1-2; the D is unclear. This CDR3 contains 13 residues. Germline V gives CDR1 SEHNR, CDR2 FQNEAQ (reference sequence). Trimming removed 5 bases from V and 4 bases from J, with 11 bases in between. The full variable domain, its missing parts supplied by reference TRBV7-9 and TRBJ1-2, is DTGVSQNPRHKITKRGQNVTFRCDPISEHNRLYWYRQTLGQGPEFLTYFQNEAQLEKSRLLSDRFSAERPKGSFSTLEIQRTEQGDSAMYLCASSPTTPYGYTFGSGTRLTVV.

This clone has only a few counts. The same CDR3 can be traced to other DNA sequences in this sample. The chain combines TRBV5-1 with TRBJ2-7; D gene unclear. Per the germline V gene, CDR1 is SGHRS and CDR2 is YFSETQ. V shed 0 bases and J shed 5 bases, with 3 bases lying between them. The CDR3 is made up of 11 amino acids. CDR3 in amino acids: CASSLGHEQYF. The CDR3 DNA reads as TGCGCCAGCAGCTTGGGACACGAGCAGTACTTC.

CDR3 bases: TGTGCCAGCAGCTTCCGGGTATCCTCCTACGAGCAGTACTTC. This encodes CASSFRVSSYEQYF. This chain connects TRBV7-2 to TRBJ2-7; D not certain. V lost 3 bases, J lost 0 bases, and 9 bases lay in between. This CDR3 comprises 14 residues. Germline lookup yields CDR1 SGHTA and CDR2 FQGNSA.

This sequence joins TRBV28 and TRBJ1-1; D not resolved. The CDR3 has 14 amino acids. CDR1 and CDR2 (germline): MDHEN, SYDVKM. Trimming took 5 bases from V and 0 from J, leaving 10 bases between them. The CDR3 region has the DNA TGTGCCAGCAGTCTTTCACTTTTGAACACTGAAGCTTTCTTT. Translating it yields CASSLSLLNTEAFF.

The table lists this clone with a count of one. V is TRBV4-2 and J is TRBJ1-1; D might be TRBD1 (5 bases). Germline assignment: CDR1 LGHNA and CDR2 YNFKEQ. The CDR3 spans 16 residues. V lost 3 bases and J lost 1, with 15 bases in between. As DNA, the CDR3 is TGTGCCAGCAGCCACCCAAGGGGCCAGGCGAACACTGAAGCTTTCTTT. Its protein is CASSHPRGQANTEAFF.

In its sample, this clone was seen a few times. V usage is TRBV4-1 and J usage is TRBJ2-3; no reliable D call. The germline V gene encodes CDR1 MGHRA and CDR2 YSYEKL. V was clipped by 6 bases and J by 0 bases, with 13 bases between them. The length of the CDR3 is 15 residues. The CDR3 region has the DNA TGCGCCAGCAGTACGTTGGGAAAGAGCACAGATACGCAGTATTTT. This gives the protein CASSTLGKSTDTQYF.

This clone appeared a single time. The chain couples TRBV5-4 to TRBJ2-7, with 7 positions matching TRBD1. Germline V gene sequence: CDR1 SGHNT, CDR2 YYREEE (reference sequence). The CDR3 totals 15 residues. V lost 5 bases to trimming and J lost 0 bases; unmatched junction nucleotides: 8. The CDR3 spells CASSLDRVSSYEQYF. The CDR3 coding sequence is TGTGCCAGCAGTCTCGACAGGGTAAGCTCCTACGAGCAGTACTTC.

With respect to this clone: The junction departs from germline at one end; a sequencing error may be responsible. The chain links TRBV7-7 to TRBJ2-5; 7 nucleotides agree with TRBD2. Per the germline V gene, CDR1 is SSHAT and CDR2 is FNYEAQ (reference sequence). The CDR3 covers 15 residues. The DNA for the CDR3 is TGTGCTAGCAGGGTCGGCACTAGCGTGCAAGAGACCCAGTACTTC. Translating it yields CASRVGTSVQETQYF. The whole variable domain, remainder taken from reference TRBV7-7 and TRBJ2-5, is GAGVSQSPRYKVTKRGQDVTLRCDPISSHATLYWYQQALGQGPEFLTYFNYEAQPDKSGLPSDRFSAERPEGSISTLTIQRTEQRDSAMYRCASRVGTSVQETQYFGPGTRLLVL.

The chain employs TRBV7-9 and TRBJ1-1; D not certain. Germline V gene data show CDR1 as SEHNR and CDR2 as FQNEAQ (reference sequence). V was shortened by 4 bases and J by 5 bases, with 14 bases between the two germline ends. The CDR3 runs 14 residues. The chain's CDR3 is CASSSPFGETEAFF. CDR3 nucleotides: TGTGCCAGCAGCTCCCCGTTTGGGGAGACTGAAGCTTTCTTT.

This clone was seen a handful of times. This chain links TRBV2 with TRBJ2-3; D is possibly TRBD1 (6 bases). V was pared by 6 bases and J by 8 bases, with 15 bases between. CDR3 size: 13 residues. Germline V lookup: CDR1 SNHLY, CDR2 FYNNEI. Here the CDR3 reads CASSSNLGGTQYF. The CDR3 coding sequence is TGTGCCAGCAGCAGCAATCTAGGGGGTACGCAGTATTTT.

The gene calls are TRBV25-1 and TRBJ1-4; 10 bases match TRBD1. Per the germline V gene, CDR1 is MGHDK and CDR2 is SYGVNS. V lost 6 bases and J lost 2; bases outside the gene matches: 3. The CDR3 is made up of 15 amino acids. CDR3 in DNA: TGTGCCAGCAGACGGGACAGGGGCACTAATGAAAAACTGTTTTTT. Its protein product is CASRRDRGTNEKLFF.

CDR3 nucleotide sequence: TGTGCCAGCAGCGTAGCCACCCATAACTATGGCTACACCTTC. Translation gives CASSVATHNYGYTF. The genes are TRBV9 and TRBJ1-2; no reliable D call. V was shortened by 0 bases and J by 1 base, with 7 bases between the two germline ends. This CDR3 comprises 14 residues. Looked up from germline, CDR1 is SGDLS and CDR2 is YYNGEE. The full variable domain, in which reference TRBV9 and TRBJ1-2 provide the parts outside the CDR3, is DSGVTQTPKHLITATGQRVTLRCSPRSGDLSVYWYQQSLDQGLQFLIQYYNGEERAKGNILERFSAQQFPDLHSELNLSSLELGDSALYFCASSVATHNYGYTFGSGTRLTVV.

The genes are TRBV29-1 and TRBJ2-7; D is possibly TRBD1 (6 bases). V was clipped by 7 bases and J by 0 bases, with 16 bases between them. Germline V gene sequence: CDR1 SQVTM, CDR2 ANQGSEA. CDR3 length: 14 residues. The CDR3 DNA sequence: TGCAGCGCCCGACAGGCCATAAGCTCCTACGAGCAGTACTTC. Translating gives CSARQAISSYEQYF.

This clone appeared a few times. The chain carries TRBV5-1 and TRBJ1-2; D is perhaps TRBD1 (5 bases). CDR1 is SGHRS and CDR2 is YFSETQ in the germline V gene. The V and J ends lost 0 bases and 7 bases respectively, with 16 bases between them. The length of the CDR3 is 15 residues. The CDR3 sequence is CASSLAGGGGAGYTF. The CDR3 DNA follows: TGCGCCAGCAGCTTGGCAGGCGGGGGAGGTGCTGGCTACACCTTC.

There are a few counts of this clone. This chain joins TRBV9 and TRBJ2-1; a weak D match, TRBD1 (5 bases). The V gene lost 3 bases and the J gene lost 7 bases, with 11 bases spanning the gap. The CDR3 length is 13 residues. Germline CDR1 is SGDLS and CDR2 is YYNGEE. The CDR3 DNA reads TGTGCCAGCAGCGCGCAGGGTAGGAATGAGCAGTTCTTC. Amino acid sequence: CASSAQGRNEQFF.

This clone was seen a few times. J is TRBJ1-5 and V is TRBV28, with D perhaps matching TRBD1 (6 bases). The germline gives CDR1 MDHEN, CDR2 SYDVKM. The CDR3 totals 15 residues. V was pared by 7 bases and J by 6 bases, with 19 bases between. The CDR3 here is CASTPGAGERQPQHF. CDR3 nucleotides: TGTGCCAGCACTCCCGGGGCAGGGGAACGTCAGCCCCAGCATTTT.

The rearrangement links TRBV30 to TRBJ2-5; perhaps TRBD1 as D (6 bases). This CDR3 has 13 amino acids. Per the germline V gene, CDR1 is GTSNPN and CDR2 is SVGIG (reference sequence). V dropped 2 bases and J dropped 3 bases, with 10 bases sitting between them. CDR3 sequence reads: CAWSRTGKETQYF. The CDR3 nucleotides read TGTGCCTGGAGTCGAACAGGGAAAGAGACCCAGTACTTC.

The V gene is TRBV4-2, the J gene TRBJ2-3; weak D call: TRBD2 (5 bases). Trimming pared 3 bases from V and 5 bases from J, leaving 21 bases between. The V gene's germline CDR1 is LGHNA and CDR2 YNFKEQ. This CDR3 comprises 17 residues. This CDR3 is CASSHPPGPTAGDTQYF. CDR3 bases: TGTGCCAGCAGCCATCCCCCGGGCCCAACGGCGGGAGATACGCAGTATTTT.

This clone was seen only a few times. The chain carries TRBV20-1 and TRBJ2-3; D call uncertain. Germline CDR1 reads DFQATT; CDR2 reads SNEGSKA (reference sequence). The V end was cut by 8 bases, the J end by 5 bases, with 8 bases between. The CDR3 is made up of 10 amino acids. CDR3 loop: CSSPEDTQYF. CDR3 in DNA: TGCAGTTCCCCAGAAGATACGCAGTATTTT.

Only a few counts were recorded for this clone. This chain uses TRBV9 with TRBJ2-1, with 7 bases fitting TRBD2. CDR3 length equals 15 residues. After removal of 4 bases from V and 7 bases from J, the junction contained 11 bases not matched to a gene. CDR1 SGDLS and CDR2 YYNGEE come from the germline V gene. The CDR3 DNA is TGTGCCAGCAGCACGGAGGCGGGGGTTTGGAATGAGCAGTTCTTC. Translation: CASSTEAGVWNEQFF.

V and J are TRBV19 and TRBJ1-2; possibly TRBD1 for D (6 bases). The germline CDR1 and CDR2 sequences are LNHDA and SQIVND (reference sequence). V lost 6 bases, J lost 5 bases, and 16 bases lay in between. This CDR3 has 14 amino acids. Here the CDR3 reads CASSLAGGSYGYTF. The CDR3 DNA sequence: TGTGCCAGTAGCCTCGCCGGGGGCTCGTATGGCTACACCTTC.

In this sample, this clone turned up a few times. V usage is TRBV14 and J usage is TRBJ2-1; possibly TRBD1 for D (6 bases). CDR1 is SGHDN, CDR2 FVKESK, per germline. CDR3 length: 14 amino acids. Between the trimmed V and J ends, which lost 4 bases and 2 bases, there was a span of 9 bases. CDR3 nucleotides: TGTGCCAGCAGCCCGGACAGAACCTACAATGAGCAGTTCTTC. Translating it yields CASSPDRTYNEQFF. Together with reference TRBV14 and TRBJ2-1, the CDR3 gives the full variable domain: EAGVTQFPSHSVIEKGQTVTLRCDPISGHDNLYWYRRVMGKEIKFLLHFVKESKQDESGMPNNRFLAERTGGTYSTLKVQPAELEDSGVYFCASSPDRTYNEQFFGPGTRLTVL.

This clone was observed a few times. CDR3: CASSTINNGGYTF. The CDR3 coding sequence is TGTGCCAGCAGCACAATCAACAATGGTGGCTACACCTTC. This chain connects TRBV9 to TRBJ1-2; D unclear. This CDR3 region has 13 residues. Per germline, CDR1 SGDLS and CDR2 YYNGEE. The V end lost 4 bases, the J end lost 7 bases, and 14 bases lay between the germline ends.

This clone has just a few counts. The V gene is TRBV7-2, the J gene TRBJ1-3; unclear D gene. The CDR3 is 15 residues long. Deletions cut 4 bases from V and 3 bases from J, with 13 bases between. Germline CDR1 is SGHTA and CDR2 is FQGNSA. CDR3 DNA: TGTGCCAGCAGCTCCCCCAGTCGGGGTGGAAACACCATATATTTT. Translated: CASSSPSRGGNTIYF.

This chain links TRBV29-1 with TRBJ2-1, with 10 bases matching TRBD2. Germline V gene sequence: CDR1 SQVTM, CDR2 ANQGSEA. The CDR3 length is 18 residues. The V segment lost 7 bases and the J segment 11 bases; nucleotides outside the gene matches: 26. DNA for the CDR3: TGCAGCGCCGACCCCTTTCAAGGATCTAGCGGGAGTTCGCTTCAGCAGTTCTTC. Translated, it gives CSADPFQGSSGSSLQQFF.